Below, 27 T cell receptor beta chains from the same sample are listed, as sequenced in a study of cytomegalovirus exposure and HLA in healthy donors. Both 60 Vbeta primers and 13 Jbeta primers went into the PCR. The repertoire was sequenced with immunoSEQ multiplex PCR; TCRdb's copy has only in-frame clones and lacks some. Here the sample spans roughly 120,000 clones, less than 85% being singletons. The sequencing sample was made of PBMCs. The receptors stem from a woman in her 40s in good health and CMV-seropositive.

As for this clone: This same CDR3 is encoded by further DNA sequences in the sample. The chain uses TRBV5-6 and TRBJ2-7; D is uncertain. The CDR3 sequence is 13 residues long. V dropped 0 bases and J dropped 1 base, with 5 bases sitting between them. Germline assignment: CDR1 SGHDT and CDR2 YYEEEE. CDR3 protein: CASSLGQSYEQYF. For the CDR3, the DNA is TGTGCCAGCAGCTTGGGGCAGTCCTACGAGCAGTACTTC.

J is TRBJ2-3 and V is TRBV7-2; TRBD1 matches at 8 bases. This CDR3 spans 15 amino acids. CDR1 and CDR2 from the germline V gene are SGHTA and FQGNSA. Trimming took 3 bases from V and 4 from J; bases not matched to a gene: 6. The CDR3 nucleotides are TGTGCCAGCAGCTTGTCCAGGGGGCTAGCAGATACGCAGTATTTT. Translated: CASSLSRGLADTQYF.

This clone was detected only once. The V gene is TRBV7-8, the J gene TRBJ1-5; D gene unclear. The CDR3 is 15 amino acids. The germline V gene has CDR1 SGHVS and CDR2 FQNEAQ. V lost 6 bases, J lost 1 base, and 13 bases lay in between. Here the CDR3 reads CASREGLESNQPQHF. CDR3 in DNA: TGTGCCAGCAGAGAGGGATTGGAAAGCAATCAGCCCCAGCATTTT.

This clone turned up a few times. The rearrangement links TRBV5-1 to TRBJ2-7; D gene unclear. Germline V gene lookup returns CDR1 SGHRS and CDR2 YFSETQ. CDR3 length equals 18 residues. V was shortened by 4 bases and J by 6 bases, with 29 bases between the two germline ends. The CDR3 region is CASSLSQPLGSPWVEQYF. The CDR3 DNA reads as TGCGCCAGCAGCCTTTCCCAACCCCTAGGCTCACCTTGGGTCGAGCAGTACTTC.

The rearrangement links TRBV27 to TRBJ2-2; 7 nucleotides line up with TRBD1. This CDR3 is 15 amino acids long. After removal of 5 bases from V and 6 bases from J, the junction contained 9 bases not matched to a gene. Per germline, CDR1 MNHEY and CDR2 SMNVEV (reference sequence). DNA of the CDR3: TGTGCCAGCAGTCCGCTATATCAGGGGGCCGGGGAGCTGTTTTTT. As protein: CASSPLYQGAGELFF.

J is TRBJ2-7 and V is TRBV10-3; 7 bases are shared with TRBD2. The J segment lost 5 bases and the V segment lost 8 bases, leaving 15 bases of the junction unmatched. Germline-derived CDR1 and CDR2 are ENHRY and SYGVKD. This CDR3 is built from 15 residues. CDR3 bases: TGTGCCATCCGTCCTTGGGAGGGTTCAACCCACGAGCAGTACTTC. Its protein product is CAIRPWEGSTHEQYF.

This clone occurred once. V usage is TRBV7-2 and J usage is TRBJ2-7; 7 bases are a match to TRBD1. The V gene end was trimmed by 3 bases and the J gene end by 2 bases; junction bases not matched to a gene: 10. Germline CDR1 SGHTA, CDR2 FQGNSA. The CDR3 sequence is 16 residues long. The CDR3 here is CASSFVPTGKTYEQYF. CDR3 DNA sequence: TGTGCCAGCAGCTTTGTCCCGACAGGGAAAACCTACGAGCAGTACTTC.

The rearrangement joins TRBV27 to TRBJ2-5; TRBD2 aligns across 12 bases. This CDR3 has 18 residues. Germline CDR1 reads MNHEY; CDR2 reads SMNVEV (reference sequence). J gave up 1 base and V 5 bases, and 11 bases lay outside the gene matches. This chain's CDR3 is CASSTRLLAGGRQETQYF. CDR3 nucleotide sequence: TGTGCCAGCAGTACCCGCCTACTAGCGGGGGGACGCCAAGAGACCCAGTACTTC.

Details on this clone: In the same sample, other DNA sequences code for this CDR3. The chain recombines TRBV5-1 with TRBJ1-4; possible D gene TRBD1, 6 bases. The CDR3 runs to 13 residues. The germline V and J ends were trimmed by 6 bases and 1 base, with 7 bases remaining between them. CDR1 and CDR2 (germline): SGHRS, YFSETQ. Here the CDR3 reads CASTRGTNEKLFF. Written as DNA, the CDR3 is TGCGCCAGCACCAGGGGAACTAATGAAAAACTGTTTTTT.

The chain carries TRBV5-4 and TRBJ2-5, with TRBD1 matching over 8 bases. The J call may be wrong; the DNA end is better matched by TRBJ2-7. This CDR3 region has 15 residues. Per the germline V gene, CDR1 is SGHNT and CDR2 is YYREEE (reference sequence). CDR3 amino acids: CASSFQGAASYEQYF. In DNA, the CDR3 is TGTGCCAGCAGCTTTCAGGGGGCGGCCTCCTACGAGCAGTACTTC.

The chain links TRBV19 to TRBJ1-1, with a possible D match to TRBD1 (5 bases). Germline CDR1 reads LNHDA; CDR2 reads SQIVND (reference sequence). This CDR3 contains 14 residues. Trimming removed 0 bases from V and 4 bases from J, with 9 bases in between. Here the CDR3 DNA reads TGTGCCAGTAGTATAGATTCTGGGGCCACTGAAGCTTTCTTT. As protein: CASSIDSGATEAFF.

Here the CDR3 DNA reads TGCGCCAGCAGCTCCATCAGGGGGCGAGACGACTATGGCTACACCTTC. Protein product: CASSSIRGRDDYGYTF. This chain uses TRBV5-1 with TRBJ1-2; 8 bases fit TRBD1. With 3 bases clipped from V and 3 bases from J, the junction kept 10 bases outside the gene matches. CDR1 and CDR2 (germline): SGHRS, YFSETQ. The CDR3 spans 16 residues.

V usage is TRBV11-2 and J usage is TRBJ2-3; TRBD2 matches at 7 bases. Germline CDR1 reads SGHAT; CDR2 reads FQNNGV. This CDR3 region has 16 residues. With 5 bases clipped from V and 6 bases from J, the junction kept 14 bases outside the gene matches. CDR3 in amino acids: CASSTKLGGWGDTQYF. DNA for the CDR3: TGTGCCAGCAGCACAAAACTCGGGGGGTGGGGCGATACGCAGTATTTT.

This clone came up once. The rearrangement links TRBV14 to TRBJ2-7; possible D gene TRBD1, 6 bases. The ends were cut back, 2 bases at V and 5 bases at J, with 13 bases in the middle. Per the germline V gene, CDR1 is SGHDN and CDR2 is FVKESK. The CDR3 extends over 14 amino acids. The CDR3 sequence is CASSQQQGFNEQYF. CDR3 bases: TGTGCCAGCAGCCAACAACAGGGCTTTAACGAGCAGTACTTC.

V is TRBV9 and J is TRBJ2-3; tentatively, D is TRBD2 (5 bases). Trimming removed 0 bases from V and 6 bases from J, with 14 bases in between. This CDR3 region has 15 residues. CDR1 and CDR2 from the germline V gene are SGDLS and YYNGEE. CDR3 DNA: TGTGCCAGCAGCGTAGCTTCTAGCCCTCGGGATACGCAGTATTTT. It translates to CASSVASSPRDTQYF. The entire variable domain, with the rest obtained from reference TRBV9 and TRBJ2-3, is as follows: DSGVTQTPKHLITATGQRVTLRCSPRSGDLSVYWYQQSLDQGLQFLIQYYNGEERAKGNILERFSAQQFPDLHSELNLSSLELGDSALYFCASSVASSPRDTQYFGPGTRLTVL.

In the case of this clone: At one end, the junction sequence differs from germline, possibly due to a read error. This chain joins TRBV11-2 and TRBJ2-2, with 8 bases matching TRBD2. The V gene's germline CDR1 is SGHAT and CDR2 FQNNGV. The CDR3 is 12 residues long. This chain's CDR3 is CASSLREAGAVF. Here the CDR3 DNA reads TGTGCCAGCAGCTTACGGGAAGCGGGAGCTGTTTTT.

CDR3 bases: TGTGCCAGCAGCTTGGGAGCGACTAGCGGGCTCACAGATACGCAGTATTTT. Protein: CASSLGATSGLTDTQYF. The chain uses TRBV5-8 and TRBJ2-3, with TRBD2 matching over 10 bases. CDR3 size: 17 residues. Trimming cost V 0 bases and J 2 bases; bases outside gene matches: 6. CDR1 is SGHTS, CDR2 YDEGEE, per germline.

CDR3 nucleotide sequence: TGCGCCAGCAGACCGGGACTAGCTGGAGATACGCAGTATTTT. Translated, it gives CASRPGLAGDTQYF. The chain links TRBV5-1 to TRBJ2-3; 9 nucleotides align to TRBD2. The germline CDR1 and CDR2 sequences are SGHRS and YFSETQ. CDR3 length equals 14 residues. With 5 bases clipped from V and 5 bases from J, the junction kept 6 bases outside the gene matches.

This chain links TRBV9 with TRBJ2-3, with 10 bases that match TRBD2. In germline, CDR1 is SGDLS, CDR2 YYNGEE. J lost 5 bases, V lost 0 bases, and 12 bases had no gene match. The CDR3 totals 18 residues. The CDR3, as DNA: TGTGCCAGCAGCGTAGCCGCCGCAAGCGGGGGGGCCCGAGATACGCAGTATTTT. Encoded protein: CASSVAAASGGARDTQYF. The full variable domain, completed using reference TRBV9 and TRBJ2-3, is DSGVTQTPKHLITATGQRVTLRCSPRSGDLSVYWYQQSLDQGLQFLIQYYNGEERAKGNILERFSAQQFPDLHSELNLSSLELGDSALYFCASSVAAASGGARDTQYFGPGTRLTVL.

The rearrangement uses TRBV5-4 and TRBJ2-3; D not resolved. The germline CDR1 and CDR2 sequences are SGHNT and YYREEE (reference sequence). The CDR3 has 13 residues. V gave up 4 bases and J gave up 6 bases, with 12 bases separating them. This CDR3 is CASSPAGFDTQYF. DNA of the CDR3: TGTGCCAGCAGCCCGGCCGGGTTCGATACGCAGTATTTT.

This clone came up once. The chain employs TRBV6-5 and TRBJ2-1; 13 nucleotides line up with TRBD2. This CDR3 is 15 amino acids long. The germline gives CDR1 MNHEY, CDR2 SVGAGI. Germline trimming cut 7 bases from V and 2 bases from J; bases unmatched to any gene: 2. CDR3 nucleotides: TGTGCCAGCACTACTAGCGGGGGGGCCTACAATGAGCAGTTCTTC. Translating it yields CASTTSGGAYNEQFF.

This clone came up a few times. The chain couples TRBV9 to TRBJ2-7; 7 positions agree with TRBD1. Germline V CDR1 and CDR2: SGDLS, YYNGEE. With V trimmed by 7 bases and J by 7 bases, 14 bases remained unmatched. The CDR3 is 14 amino acids. CDR3 DNA: TGTGCCAGCCGCGAGACAGGGAGTAAAGGGGAGCAGTACTTC. It specifies CASRETGSKGEQYF.

The V call is TRBV7-9, the J call TRBJ1-1; 8 positions match TRBD1. Per germline, CDR1 SEHNR and CDR2 FQNEAQ (reference sequence). V dropped 3 bases and J dropped 6; count of bases not matched to a gene: 21. This CDR3 has 19 amino acids. The CDR3 spells CASSFLWRTGIGMGSEAFF. DNA for the CDR3: TGTGCCAGCAGCTTTTTGTGGAGGACAGGGATTGGGATGGGATCTGAAGCTTTCTTT.

This clone was counted once. The rearrangement uses TRBV14 and TRBJ1-2; D ambiguous. Per germline, CDR1 SGHDN and CDR2 FVKESK. The V gene lost 0 bases and the J gene lost 4 bases, with 12 bases spanning the gap. The CDR3 totals 15 residues. CDR3 DNA sequence: TGTGCCAGCAGCCAAGATCACAGCCCGGCCTATGGCTACACCTTC. Encoded protein: CASSQDHSPAYGYTF.

This clone was counted a single time. CDR3 amino acids: CASSQLTGGRRNEQFF. The CDR3 DNA is TGCGCCAGCAGCCAACTAACAGGGGGGAGGCGGAATGAGCAGTTCTTC. V gene TRBV4-1 combines with J gene TRBJ2-1; 8 nucleotides match TRBD1. J gave up 7 bases and V 2 bases, and 10 bases lay outside the gene matches. CDR1 and CDR2 from the germline V gene are MGHRA and YSYEKL. This CDR3 contains 16 residues.

This clone was found once. J is TRBJ1-1 and V is TRBV27; D uncertain. The CDR3 totals 15 residues. Germline V gene sequence: CDR1 MNHEY, CDR2 SMNVEV (reference sequence). Trimming removed 2 bases at V and 0 bases at J, with 10 bases between. The CDR3 sequence: CASSLRAGLNTEAFF. The CDR3 DNA reads TGTGCCAGCAGTTTACGCGCGGGATTGAACACTGAAGCTTTCTTT.

The chain combines TRBV28 with TRBJ2-1, with D perhaps TRBD1 (6 bases). The germline V and J ends were trimmed by 3 bases and 3 bases, with 15 bases remaining between them. From germline, CDR1 is MDHEN and CDR2 SYDVKM. CDR3 size: 16 residues. Here the CDR3 reads CASSFLLAGVYNEQFF. The CDR3 nucleotides read TGTGCCAGCAGTTTTTTGCTCGCAGGGGTCTACAATGAGCAGTTCTTC.